This is a list of T cell receptor beta chains from one sample in a study of T cell clones after liver transplantation. Measured with immunoSEQ multiplex PCR; TCRdb has only the in-frame clones, and not every one. The sample has some 45,000 clones, just over 85% seen once; the top ten hold less than 2.5%. The sequences come from CD4+ T cells from blood, collected 24 months after liver transplant. The origin of the receptors is a human patient who received a liver transplant. Some T cells may have come from the graft donor. Both conserved end residues are part of each CDR3. The D gene is left open where the match is weak. The size of a clone is reported for some rows only, either as once, few or many, or as a class for expanded clones.

D gene: -; J gene: TRBJ2-7; clone size: -; V gene: TRBV4-1; CDR3 DNA: TGCGCCAGCAGCCAAGATTGGGGAGCCTTCTCCTACGAGCAGTACTTC; CDR3 protein: CASSQDWGAFSYEQYF
D gene: TRBD1; J gene: TRBJ2-7; clone size: -; V gene: TRBV7-9; CDR3 DNA: TGTGCCAGCAGCCGAGAGGGACAGTCCTACGAGCAGTACTTC; CDR3 protein: CASSREGQSYEQYF
D gene: -; J gene: TRBJ1-5; clone size: -; V gene: TRBV4-1; CDR3 DNA: TGCGCCAGCAGCCAAGACCGCGCGGGGAATCAGCCCCAGCATTTT; CDR3 protein: CASSQDRAGNQPQHF
D gene: -; J gene: TRBJ1-3; clone size: -; V gene: TRBV29-1; CDR3 DNA: TGCAGCGTAAGGGAGAGATCTGGAAACACCATATATTTT; CDR3 protein: CSVRERSGNTIYF
D gene: TRBD1; J gene: TRBJ2-7; clone size: -; V gene: TRBV9; CDR3 DNA: TGTGCCAGCAGCTCGAGACAGGGAGCCTACGAGCAGTACTTC; CDR3 protein: CASSSRQGAYEQYF
D gene: -; J gene: TRBJ2-2; clone size: -; V gene: TRBV19; CDR3 DNA: TGTGCCAGTAGTATGGCGGGTCGCAGCGGCGGGGAGCTGTTTTTT; CDR3 protein: CASSMAGRSGGELFF
D gene: TRBD2; J gene: TRBJ2-2; clone size: -; V gene: TRBV9; CDR3 DNA: TGTGCCAGCAGCGAACTAGCGGGAAACACCGGGGAGCTGTTTTTT; CDR3 protein: CASSELAGNTGELFF
D gene: -; J gene: TRBJ1-1; clone size: -; V gene: TRBV21-1; CDR3 DNA: TGTGCCAGCAGCAAAAGTAGGCAGGGGATTATCCTCATGAACACTGAAGCTTTCTTT; CDR3 protein: CASSKSRQGIILMNTEAFF
D gene: TRBD1; J gene: TRBJ2-7; clone size: -; V gene: TRBV19; CDR3 DNA: TGTGCCAGTAGTATCTCGGGACAGGGCGCCTACGAGCAGTACTTC; CDR3 protein: CASSISGQGAYEQYF
D gene: TRBD1; J gene: TRBJ2-7; clone size: -; V gene: TRBV19; CDR3 DNA: TGTGCCAGTAGTATAGGGACAGGTGGTGGCGAGCAGTACTTC; CDR3 protein: CASSIGTGGGEQYF
D gene: -; J gene: TRBJ1-1; clone size: -; V gene: TRBV5-6; CDR3 DNA: TGTGCCAGCAGCCGGTTGATGGCGAACACTGAAGCTTTCTTT; CDR3 protein: CASSRLMANTEAFF
D gene: TRBD1; J gene: TRBJ1-4; clone size: -; V gene: TRBV4-2; CDR3 DNA: TGTGCCAGCAGCCAAACCGGGACAGGGGAGGAAAAACTGTTTTTT; CDR3 protein: CASSQTGTGEEKLFF
D gene: TRBD1; J gene: TRBJ2-7; clone size: -; V gene: TRBV5-4; CDR3 DNA: TGTGCCAGCAGCTTGGGGCTACCGGGACAGGGCTTCTACGAGCAGTACTTC; CDR3 protein: CASSLGLPGQGFYEQYF
D gene: -; J gene: TRBJ1-2; clone size: -; V gene: TRBV18; CDR3 DNA: TGTGCCAGCTCACCCCAGGGGAATGGGAACTATGGCTACACCTTC; CDR3 protein: CASSPQGNGNYGYTF
D gene: -; J gene: TRBJ2-5; clone size: few; V gene: TRBV7-8; CDR3 DNA: TGTGCCAGCAGCTTAGCGCTTGGCGAATTGGAGACCCAGTACTTC; CDR3 protein: CASSLALGELETQYF
D gene: -; J gene: TRBJ1-1; clone size: -; V gene: TRBV5-1; CDR3 DNA: TGCGCCAGCAGCTTGGGACAGGCGAACACTGAAGCTTTCTTT; CDR3 protein: CASSLGQANTEAFF
D gene: TRBD1; J gene: TRBJ1-1; clone size: -; V gene: TRBV5-1; CDR3 DNA: TGCGCCAGCAGCACTAGGACAGGGCCCCGAAGGGGCACTGAAGCTTTCTTT; CDR3 protein: CASSTRTGPRRGTEAFF
D gene: TRBD2; J gene: TRBJ2-5; clone size: -; V gene: TRBV18; CDR3 DNA: TGTGCCAGCTCACTGCACCCTTCTAGCGGGGGGGAGACCCAGTACTTC; CDR3 protein: CASSLHPSSGGETQYF
D gene: TRBD1; J gene: TRBJ2-5; clone size: once; V gene: TRBV5-1; CDR3 DNA: TGCGCCAGCAGCTGGGACAGACTCAAAGAGACCCAGTACTTC; CDR3 protein: CASSWDRLKETQYF
D gene: TRBD2; J gene: TRBJ2-1; clone size: -; V gene: TRBV30; CDR3 DNA: TGTGCCTCGACTAGCGGCAACTACAATGAGCAGTTCTTC; CDR3 protein: CASTSGNYNEQFF
D gene: -; J gene: TRBJ1-4; clone size: medium-sized; V gene: TRBV7-2; CDR3 DNA: TGTGCCAGCAGCTTCGGCGGGGATAATGAAAAACTGTTTTTT; CDR3 protein: CASSFGGDNEKLFF
D gene: TRBD1; J gene: TRBJ1-2; clone size: -; V gene: TRBV28; CDR3 DNA: TGTGCCAGCGGGGCAGGGGGCGCAAGGGGCTATGGCTACACCTTC; CDR3 protein: CASGAGGARGYGYTF
D gene: -; J gene: TRBJ1-2; clone size: once; V gene: TRBV2; CDR3 DNA: TGTGCCAGCAGGCCGACTGAGATCTATGGCTACACCTTC; CDR3 protein: CASRPTEIYGYTF
D gene: -; J gene: TRBJ1-1; clone size: -; V gene: TRBV29-1; CDR3 DNA: TGCAGCGTTGACAGGGGAGTGAACACTGAAGCTTTCTTT; CDR3 protein: CSVDRGVNTEAFF
D gene: -; J gene: TRBJ1-1; clone size: few; V gene: TRBV29-1; CDR3 DNA: TGCAGCGTTATGTACACTGAAGCTTTCTTT; CDR3 protein: CSVMYTEAFF
D gene: -; J gene: TRBJ1-5; clone size: -; V gene: TRBV7-2; CDR3 DNA: TGTGCCAGCAGCTTGAGGGATCAGCCCCAGCATTTT; CDR3 protein: CASSLRDQPQHF
D gene: -; J gene: TRBJ1-2; clone size: -; V gene: TRBV7-3; CDR3 DNA: TGTGCCAGCAGCCACTCACCGGGACCGCCATATGGCTACACCTTC; CDR3 protein: CASSHSPGPPYGYTF
D gene: -; J gene: TRBJ2-1; clone size: -; V gene: TRBV4-1; CDR3 DNA: TGCGCCAGCAGCCCTGCTCAGGCCTACAATGAGCAGTTCTTC; CDR3 protein: CASSPAQAYNEQFF
D gene: -; J gene: TRBJ2-5; clone size: -; V gene: TRBV18; CDR3 DNA: TGTGCCAGCTCACCTATGGACAGACAAGAGACCCAGTACTTC; CDR3 protein: CASSPMDRQETQYF
D gene: -; J gene: TRBJ2-6; clone size: -; V gene: TRBV6-4; CDR3 DNA: TGTGCCAGCAGTGACTCGGGATCCTCTGGGGCCAACGTCCTGACTTTC; CDR3 protein: CASSDSGSSGANVLTF
D gene: TRBD2; J gene: TRBJ2-3; clone size: -; V gene: TRBV13; CDR3 DNA: TGTGCCAGCAGCTCTCGCCTGCGGACTAGCGGGAGGGCCTTGGCAGATACGCAGTATTTT; CDR3 protein: CASSSRLRTSGRALADTQYF
D gene: -; J gene: TRBJ1-3; clone size: once; V gene: TRBV7-2; CDR3 DNA: TGTGCCAGCAGCTTCAACAGGGATTACACCATATATTTT; CDR3 protein: CASSFNRDYTIYF
D gene: -; J gene: TRBJ1-4; clone size: -; V gene: TRBV15; CDR3 DNA: TGTGCCACCAGCCACCTCGCGGACAGTATGAGTGAAAAACTGTTTTTT; CDR3 protein: CATSHLADSMSEKLFF
D gene: TRBD1; J gene: TRBJ1-4; clone size: -; V gene: TRBV5-8; CDR3 DNA: TGTGCCAGCAGCTTCCCCCAGGGGGATCATACCCATGAAAAACTGTTTTTT; CDR3 protein: CASSFPQGDHTHEKLFF
D gene: -; J gene: TRBJ2-3; clone size: -; V gene: TRBV5-6; CDR3 DNA: TGTGCCAGCAGCGCGGACGGCCCTACAGATACGCAGTATTTT; CDR3 protein: CASSADGPTDTQYF
D gene: TRBD1; J gene: TRBJ1-5; clone size: -; V gene: TRBV19; CDR3 DNA: TGTGCCAGTGCTGGGACAGGGAGCAATCAGCCCCAGCATTTT; CDR3 protein: CASAGTGSNQPQHF
D gene: -; J gene: TRBJ1-2; clone size: once; V gene: TRBV27; CDR3 DNA: TGTGCCAGCAGTTTATCGGCAGTACCTAACTATGGCTACACCTTC; CDR3 protein: CASSLSAVPNYGYTF
D gene: -; J gene: TRBJ2-5; clone size: -; V gene: TRBV14; CDR3 DNA: TGTGCCAGCAGCCAATTCCGGGGCCTACAAGAGACCCAGTACTTC; CDR3 protein: CASSQFRGLQETQYF
D gene: TRBD2; J gene: TRBJ2-3; clone size: -; V gene: TRBV28; CDR3 DNA: TGTGCCAGCAGTTCGCGACTAGCGGGAGCGGGAGATACGCAGTATTTT; CDR3 protein: CASSSRLAGAGDTQYF
D gene: TRBD1; J gene: TRBJ1-2; clone size: -; V gene: TRBV11-2; CDR3 DNA: TGTGCCAGCAGCTTTGACAGGGGTGACTATGGCTACACCTTC; CDR3 protein: CASSFDRGDYGYTF
D gene: TRBD2; J gene: TRBJ2-7; clone size: -; V gene: TRBV7-9; CDR3 DNA: TGTGCCAGCAGCTTAGGTGGTAGTGGGACTAGCGCCCACGAGCAGTACTTC; CDR3 protein: CASSLGGSGTSAHEQYF
D gene: TRBD1; J gene: TRBJ1-4; clone size: -; V gene: TRBV4-1; CDR3 DNA: TGCGCCAGCAGCCTCTTCCGGGACAGCACAACTAATGAAAAACTGTTTTTT; CDR3 protein: CASSLFRDSTTNEKLFF
D gene: -; J gene: TRBJ1-6; clone size: -; V gene: TRBV11-2; CDR3 DNA: TGTGCCAGCAGCTTAGATCGAGATTCACCCCTCCACTTT; CDR3 protein: CASSLDRDSPLHF
D gene: -; J gene: TRBJ1-2; clone size: -; V gene: TRBV6-5; CDR3 DNA: TGTGCCAGCAGCACGGTGACAGGCTATGGCTACACCTTC; CDR3 protein: CASSTVTGYGYTF
D gene: -; J gene: TRBJ2-7; clone size: -; V gene: TRBV18; CDR3 DNA: TGTGCCAGCTCACCCCCCTCGGGAGACTACGAGCAGTACTTC; CDR3 protein: CASSPPSGDYEQYF
D gene: TRBD1; J gene: TRBJ2-1; clone size: -; V gene: TRBV2; CDR3 DNA: TGTGCCAGCAGTGAGCAGGGGGCGTCCAATGAGCAGTTCTTC; CDR3 protein: CASSEQGASNEQFF
D gene: -; J gene: TRBJ2-3; clone size: -; V gene: TRBV19; CDR3 DNA: TGTGCCAGTAGTATACTAGCGGATACGCAGTATTTT; CDR3 protein: CASSILADTQYF
D gene: -; J gene: TRBJ1-2; clone size: -; V gene: TRBV7-9; CDR3 DNA: TGTGCCAGCAGCTTTCTGACAGGAGGTTATGGCTACACCTTC; CDR3 protein: CASSFLTGGYGYTF
D gene: -; J gene: TRBJ1-2; clone size: -; V gene: TRBV9; CDR3 DNA: TGTGCCAGCAGCGTAGGGACAGACTATGGCTACACCTTC; CDR3 protein: CASSVGTDYGYTF
D gene: -; J gene: TRBJ2-2; clone size: -; V gene: TRBV5-1; CDR3 DNA: TGCGCCAGCAGCTTGGGGGGCAGAACGAACACCGGGGAGCTGTTTTTT; CDR3 protein: CASSLGGRTNTGELFF
D gene: TRBD1; J gene: TRBJ2-2; clone size: -; V gene: TRBV19; CDR3 DNA: TGTGCCAGTAGTATTTCCGCCCGCGACAGGGCGTCCACCGGGGAGCTGTTTTTT; CDR3 protein: CASSISARDRASTGELFF
D gene: TRBD1; J gene: TRBJ2-7; clone size: -; V gene: TRBV5-1; CDR3 DNA: TGCGCCAGCAGCTCCGGGACAGCGCGACCCTACGAGCAGTACTTC; CDR3 protein: CASSSGTARPYEQYF
D gene: -; J gene: TRBJ2-7; clone size: -; V gene: TRBV7-9; CDR3 DNA: TGTGCCAGCAGCTGGGAAGGGAATCTGGCAGGCGAGCAGTACTTC; CDR3 protein: CASSWEGNLAGEQYF
D gene: -; J gene: TRBJ2-1; clone size: -; V gene: TRBV7-2; CDR3 DNA: TGTGCCAGCAGCCCCCAGGGGACTACCTACAATGAGCAGTTCTTC; CDR3 protein: CASSPQGTTYNEQFF
D gene: -; J gene: TRBJ2-2; clone size: -; V gene: TRBV9; CDR3 DNA: TGTGCCAGCAGCCCCCGCCTCCCACCCACCGGGGAGCTGTTTTTT; CDR3 protein: CASSPRLPPTGELFF
D gene: -; J gene: TRBJ2-2; clone size: -; V gene: TRBV5-1; CDR3 DNA: TGCGCCAGCAGCTATATACAGGGTCCCGGGGAGCTGTTTTTT; CDR3 protein: CASSYIQGPGELFF
D gene: -; J gene: TRBJ1-1; clone size: -; V gene: TRBV2; CDR3 DNA: TGTGCCAGCAGTGAAGAGGGGACGAGGGGCACTGAAGCTTTCTTT; CDR3 protein: CASSEEGTRGTEAFF
D gene: -; J gene: TRBJ1-5; clone size: -; V gene: TRBV7-2; CDR3 DNA: TGTGCCAGCAGCTACACGAGCCAGCCCCAGCATTTT; CDR3 protein: CASSYTSQPQHF
D gene: -; J gene: TRBJ2-2; clone size: -; V gene: TRBV7-2; CDR3 DNA: TGTGCCAGCAGCCCCTGGACAACCACCGGGGAGCTGTTTTTT; CDR3 protein: CASSPWTTTGELFF